The next 13 T cell receptor beta chains were all read from a single sample in a study of blood T cell repertoires in COVID-19. Only in-frame clones appear in the TCRdb table, and some are missing; sequencing was by immunoSEQ multiplex PCR. The repertoire holds 310,000 or so clones, with 75% to 90% as singletons. Source material: peripheral blood. The receptor set was obtained from a woman in her fifties or sixties who had recovered from COVID-19.

V gene TRBV10-2 combines with J gene TRBJ1-2; 8 nucleotides match TRBD1. Germline V gene sequence: CDR1 WSHSY, CDR2 SAAADI. The CDR3 is 12 residues long. Trimming at V came to 7 bases and at J to 4 bases, leaving 2 bases not matched to a gene. CDR3 protein: CASKGQGYGYTF. In DNA form, the CDR3 reads TGCGCCAGCAAAGGACAGGGCTATGGCTACACCTTC.

This clone was found many times. The rearrangement links TRBV18 to TRBJ2-1; possibly TRBD1 for D (5 bases). Between the trimmed V and J ends, which lost 3 bases and 5 bases, there was a span of 14 bases. Germline CDR1 reads KGHSH; CDR2 reads LQKENI. This CDR3 contains 15 residues. CDR3 sequence: CASSPTSGQDNEQFF. The CDR3 DNA is TGTGCCAGCTCACCCACTTCAGGGCAAGACAATGAGCAGTTCTTC.

This sequence joins TRBV6-5 and TRBJ1-5, with D possibly matching TRBD1 (6 bases). The V end lost 7 bases, the J end lost 5 bases, and 12 bases lay between the germline ends. CDR1 and CDR2 (germline): MNHEY, SVGAGI. The CDR3 loop spans 13 amino acids. CDR3 in amino acids: CASTTGPYQPQHF. The DNA for the CDR3 is TGTGCCAGCACTACAGGGCCTTATCAGCCCCAGCATTTT.

This clone was seen more than once but under ten times. This chain connects TRBV5-1 to TRBJ2-1; the D gene is possibly TRBD1 (5 bases). V dropped 5 bases and J dropped 8 bases, with 14 bases sitting between them. This CDR3 contains 13 residues. Germline V lookup: CDR1 SGHRS, CDR2 YFSETQ. In DNA form, the CDR3 reads TGCGCCAGCAGGTGGCAGGGCAGGCATGAGCAGTTCTTC. It encodes CASRWQGRHEQFF.

The V call is TRBV7-8, the J call TRBJ1-6, with TRBD1 identical over 8 bases. J lost 11 bases, V lost 6 bases, and 9 bases had no gene match. Germline V gene sequence: CDR1 SGHVS, CDR2 FQNEAQ. CDR3 length equals 14 residues. CDR3 in DNA: TGTGCCAGCAGTCGACAGGGGTCTTTTACACCCCTCCACTTT. Translation: CASSRQGSFTPLHF.

The chain employs TRBV7-2 and TRBJ2-7, with a possible D match to TRBD1 (6 bases). CDR3 length: 11 amino acids. Germline CDR1 and CDR2: SGHTA and FQGNSA. Trimming shortened V by 5 bases and J by 6 bases, and 8 bases separated the two germline ends. CDR3 sequence reads: CASSQGREQYF. The CDR3 DNA reads TGTGCCAGCAGCCAGGGGCGCGAGCAGTACTTC.

The chain couples TRBV28 to TRBJ2-6; possibly TRBD1 for D (6 bases). Per germline, CDR1 MDHEN and CDR2 SYDVKM. Trimming left V 0 bases short and J 1 base short, with 13 bases between. There are 18 residues in the CDR3. In DNA form, the CDR3 reads TGTGCCAGCAGTTTATGGACAGGTGCTTCATCTGGGGCCAACGTCCTGACTTTC. Translation gives CASSLWTGASSGANVLTF.

Regarding this clone: This specimen includes other DNA sequences encoding the same CDR3. The chain recombines TRBV19 with TRBJ1-2; D ambiguous. Trimming took 1 base from V and 2 from J, leaving 8 bases between them. Germline CDR1 and CDR2: LNHDA and SQIVND (reference sequence). The CDR3 length is 14 residues. CDR3 bases: TGTGCCAGTAGTATAGGCGGAGCAAACTATGGCTACACCTTC. Translation: CASSIGGANYGYTF.

The rearrangement joins TRBV5-1 to TRBJ1-1; TRBD1 might be the D (5 bases). The V gene's germline CDR1 is SGHRS and CDR2 YFSETQ. Deletions cut 2 bases from V and 2 bases from J, with 10 bases between. The CDR3 totals 14 residues. The CDR3 reads CASSFVGGNTEAFF. CDR3 sequence (DNA): TGCGCCAGCAGCTTTGTGGGGGGTAACACTGAAGCTTTCTTT.

The gene calls are TRBV27 and TRBJ2-7, with a possible D match to TRBD1 (6 bases). Germline CDR1 MNHEY, CDR2 SMNVEV (reference sequence). Trimming took off 5 bases at V and 5 bases at J, with 10 bases between the two ends. This CDR3 region has 12 residues. CDR3 protein: CASSPQGDEQYF. The CDR3 DNA sequence: TGTGCCAGCAGTCCACAGGGCGACGAGCAGTACTTC.

The CDR3 coding sequence is TGTGCCAGCAGCCAAGCAGGGGAAAGAGGTGAAGCTTTCTTT. Its protein product is CASSQAGERGEAFF. The rearrangement joins TRBV3-1 (or the pseudogene TRBV3-2) to TRBJ1-1, with D perhaps TRBD1 (6 bases). Germline CDR1 LGHDT, CDR2 YNNKEL (reference sequence). Deletions cut 1 base from V and 7 bases from J, with 13 bases between. The CDR3 runs to 14 residues.

This clone was seen a few times. CDR3 in DNA: TGTGCCAGCAGCTGGAGAGGAGGGAACACTGAAGCTTTCTTT. Its protein product is CASSWRGGNTEAFF. V gene TRBV5-4 combines with J gene TRBJ1-1; D remains unclear. The CDR3 has 14 residues. Germline lookup yields CDR1 SGHNT and CDR2 YYREEE (reference sequence). The V end lost 3 bases, the J end lost 1 base, and 10 bases lay between the germline ends.

This clone was detected only once. The CDR3 is CASSPGLAGFNTEAFF. The CDR3 DNA is TGTGCCAGCAGCCCAGGCTTGGCGGGGTTTAACACTGAAGCTTTCTTT. V and J are TRBV13 and TRBJ1-1, with D hard to call. From germline, CDR1 is PRHDT and CDR2 FYEKMQ (reference sequence). The V end lost 5 bases, the J end lost 2 bases, and 18 bases lay between the germline ends. The CDR3 sequence is 16 residues long. The full variable domain, its missing parts supplied by reference TRBV13 and TRBJ1-1, is AAGVIQSPRHLIKEKRETATLKCYPIPRHDTVYWYQQGPGQDPQFLISFYEKMQSDKGSIPDRFSAQQFSDYHSELNMSSLELGDSALYFCASSPGLAGFNTEAFFGQGTRLTVV.